The count of the clone carrying this TCR beta chain is one. The trim removed 3 bases at V and 0 bases at J, leaving 3 bases unmatched. CDR1 is SGHAT and CDR2 is FQNNGV in the germline V gene. CDR3 size: 15 residues. This record comes from a study of OX40 agonist ivuxolimab in advanced cancers. Turning to the study itself: Among those enrolled, mean age was around 60 years (range about 23 to 80) and 82.7% were male. Enrollees could have had prior anti-PD-1, anti-PD-L1 or anti-CTLA-4 therapy, which 40% had received. Two patients with cutaneous melanoma and one with hepatocellular carcinoma, three in total, showed partial responses.

Sequencing was performed with immunoSEQ multiplex PCR; in TCRdb, only in-frame clones are kept and a portion is missing. The table lists roughly 70,000 clones, 90% of them singletons. Material: CD4+ or CD8+ T cells sorted from blood, obtained in a trial of the OX40 agonist ivuxolimab. The chain employs TRBV11-2 and TRBJ2-3, with 7 bases fitting TRBD2. This sequence was found in an adult with an advanced solid tumor such as melanoma, head and neck, liver or kidney cancer. CDR3 in amino acids: CASSLASGSTDTQYF. CDR3 DNA sequence: TGTGCCAGCAGCTTGGCTAGCGGAAGCACAGATACGCAGTATTTT.